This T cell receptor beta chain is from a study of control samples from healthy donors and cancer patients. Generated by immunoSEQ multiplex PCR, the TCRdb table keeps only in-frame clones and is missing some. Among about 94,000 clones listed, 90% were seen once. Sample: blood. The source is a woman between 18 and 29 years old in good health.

The CDR3 nucleotides read TGTGCCAGCGCATCGGGACAAGATCAGCCCCAGCATTTT. Translated, it gives CASASGQDQPQHF. J is TRBJ1-5 and V is TRBV18; a possible D gene is TRBD1 (6 bases). The CDR3 totals 13 residues. CDR1 KGHSH and CDR2 LQKENI come from the germline V gene. V was clipped by 8 bases and J by 5 bases, with 13 bases between them.